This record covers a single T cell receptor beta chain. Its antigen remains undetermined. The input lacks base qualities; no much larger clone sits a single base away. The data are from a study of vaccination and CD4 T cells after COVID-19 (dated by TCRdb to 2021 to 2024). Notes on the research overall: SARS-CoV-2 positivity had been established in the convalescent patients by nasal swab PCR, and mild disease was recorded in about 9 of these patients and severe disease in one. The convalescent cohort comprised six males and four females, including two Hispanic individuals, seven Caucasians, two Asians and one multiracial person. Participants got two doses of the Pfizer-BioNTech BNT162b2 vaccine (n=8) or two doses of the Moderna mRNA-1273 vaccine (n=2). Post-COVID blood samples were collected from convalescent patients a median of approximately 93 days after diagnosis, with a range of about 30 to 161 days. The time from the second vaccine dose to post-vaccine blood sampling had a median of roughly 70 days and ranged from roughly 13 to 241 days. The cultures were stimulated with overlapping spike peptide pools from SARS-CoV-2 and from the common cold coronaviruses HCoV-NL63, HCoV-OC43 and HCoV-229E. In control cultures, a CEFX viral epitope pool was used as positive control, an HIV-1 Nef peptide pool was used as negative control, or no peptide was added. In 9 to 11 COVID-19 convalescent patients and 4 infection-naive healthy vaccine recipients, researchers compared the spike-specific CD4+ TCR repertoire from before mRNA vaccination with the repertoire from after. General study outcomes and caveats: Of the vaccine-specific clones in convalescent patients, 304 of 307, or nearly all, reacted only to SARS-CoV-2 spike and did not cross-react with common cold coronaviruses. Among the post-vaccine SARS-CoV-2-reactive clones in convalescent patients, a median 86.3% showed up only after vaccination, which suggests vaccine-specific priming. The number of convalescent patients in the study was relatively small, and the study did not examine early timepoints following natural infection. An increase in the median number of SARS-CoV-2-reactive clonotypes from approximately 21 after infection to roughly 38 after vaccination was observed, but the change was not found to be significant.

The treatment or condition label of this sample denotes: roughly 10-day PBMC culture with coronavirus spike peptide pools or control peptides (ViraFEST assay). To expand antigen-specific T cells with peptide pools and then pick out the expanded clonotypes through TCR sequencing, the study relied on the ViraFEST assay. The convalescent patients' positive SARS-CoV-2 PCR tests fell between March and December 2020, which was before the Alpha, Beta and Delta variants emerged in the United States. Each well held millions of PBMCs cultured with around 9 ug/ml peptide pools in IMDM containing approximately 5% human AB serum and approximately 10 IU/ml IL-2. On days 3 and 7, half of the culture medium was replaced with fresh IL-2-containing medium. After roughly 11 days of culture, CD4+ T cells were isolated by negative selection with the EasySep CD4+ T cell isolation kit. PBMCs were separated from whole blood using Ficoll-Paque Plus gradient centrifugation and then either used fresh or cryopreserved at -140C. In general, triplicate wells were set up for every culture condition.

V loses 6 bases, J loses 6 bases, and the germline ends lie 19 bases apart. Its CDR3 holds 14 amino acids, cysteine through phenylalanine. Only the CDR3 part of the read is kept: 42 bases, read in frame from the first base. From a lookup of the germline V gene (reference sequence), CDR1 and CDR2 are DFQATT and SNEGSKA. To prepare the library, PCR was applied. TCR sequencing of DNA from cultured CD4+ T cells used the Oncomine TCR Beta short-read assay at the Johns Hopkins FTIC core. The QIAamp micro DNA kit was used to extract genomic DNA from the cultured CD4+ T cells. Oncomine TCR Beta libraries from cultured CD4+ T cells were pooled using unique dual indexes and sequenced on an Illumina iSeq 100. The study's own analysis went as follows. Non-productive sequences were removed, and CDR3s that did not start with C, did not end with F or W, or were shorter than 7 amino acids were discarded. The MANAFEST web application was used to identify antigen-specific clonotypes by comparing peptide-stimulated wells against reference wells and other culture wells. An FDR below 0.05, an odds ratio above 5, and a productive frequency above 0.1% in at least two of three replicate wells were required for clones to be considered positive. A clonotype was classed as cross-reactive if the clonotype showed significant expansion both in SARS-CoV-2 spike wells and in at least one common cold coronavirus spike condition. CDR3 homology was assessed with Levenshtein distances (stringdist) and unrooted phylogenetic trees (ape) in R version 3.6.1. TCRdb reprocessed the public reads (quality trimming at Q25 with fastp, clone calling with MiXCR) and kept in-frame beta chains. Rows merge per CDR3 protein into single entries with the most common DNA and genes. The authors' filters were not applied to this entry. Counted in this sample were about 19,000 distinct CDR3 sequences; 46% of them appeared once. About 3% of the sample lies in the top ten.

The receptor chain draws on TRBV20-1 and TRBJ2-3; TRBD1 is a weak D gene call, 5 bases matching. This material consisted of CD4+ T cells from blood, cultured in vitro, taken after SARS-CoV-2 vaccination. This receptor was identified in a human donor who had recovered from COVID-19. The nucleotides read TGCAGTGCCAGATCTGCAGGGTATAGGGATACGCAGTATTTT. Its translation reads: CSARSAGYRDTQYF.